Listed here is a single T cell receptor beta chain. This clone was seen a few times. Its antigen is not yet known. The sample holds no much larger clone one base away, and base qualities are not on file. This sample was taken from a study of blood T cell repertoires in COVID-19 (TCRdb year 2020). Background for the entire study: Collaborator samples came from the United States, Italy and Spain and covered acute and convalescent phases of COVID-19. Where available, HLA class I and class II types were taken from metadata supplied by the sample provider and were not determined by assay-based typing. The material from the prospective study consisted of cDNA or gDNA derived from T cells, B-cell-depleted T cells, or PBMCs. A de-identified subject ID, COVID-19 status, age in years and sex were almost always included in the sample metadata. Samples came from the ongoing ImmuneRACE study (first 160 participants) plus 1,254 subjects from 6 global collaborators. The dataset comprised deeply sampled blood TCRbeta repertoires from subjects exposed to, actively infected with, or recovered from COVID-19. The repertoires were released in a freely available public database intended as a resource for research on the immune response to SARS-CoV-2. Overall study results and their limits: The quantity of clinical and demographic metadata differed by source and by participant and was supplied without curation.

A distance of 15 bases separates the germline ends of V and J, which lose 5 bases and 10 bases respectively. CDR1 is given as SGHTA and CDR2 as FQGTGA, both from the germline V gene. The CDR3 sequence holds 13 residues, the cysteine and phenylalanine included. The read is trimmed to its CDR3 DNA, 39 bases read in frame from base 1. The immunoSEQ Assay, a bias-controlled multiplex PCR, was used to amplify TCRbeta CDR3 regions from genomic DNA. From the authors' description of their analysis: Nucleated cell counts per sample were estimated from amplification of reference gene primers within the assay. Sequence reads were collapsed and filtered to measure the absolute abundance of every unique TCRbeta CDR3 rearrangement. For each sample, productive Simpson clonality was calculated as the square root of Simpson's diversity index across productive rearrangements. Not all clones reach the TCRdb copy of this immuneACCESS table, which keeps in-frame sequences only. Checked studies attribute under half of the gap to unresolved V genes and leave the rest unexplained. Clone size and V and J calls were adopted from that table, with D and trimming inferred from the DNA. The sample contains roughly 230,000 clones, around 82% of them found a single time. The top ten clones comprise 3.4% of the sample.

In the prospective study, participants were roughly 18 to 100 years old, resided in about two dozen geographic areas of the United States, and were enrolled through a virtual design. In the prospective study, cohorts were assigned on the basis of participant-reported clinical history obtained from a screening survey and a study questionnaire. Recovered participants in ImmuneRACE Cohort 3 were defined as having two consecutive negative NP/OP PCR tests, clearance from a healthcare professional, or resolution of symptoms. Mobile phlebotomists in the prospective study collected whole blood, serum and a nasopharyngeal or oropharyngeal swab from every participant. Over a roughly 2-month period, participants in the prospective study had the option of providing additional blood draws and questionnaires. Prospective study blood samples were shipped either frozen or at room temperature before DNA extraction.

The chain is assembled from TRBV7-3 and TRBJ2-1; TRBD2 could be the D gene, as 6 bases match. The origin of this receptor is a man aged 45-65 years who had recovered from COVID-19. The sequencing sample was made of PBMCs or T cells enriched from blood (not recorded which). The DNA is as follows: TGTGCCAGCAGCCCAGGGACCGGGAGCGAGCAGTTCTTC. Translated, this is CASSPGTGSEQFF.